The 30 T cell receptor beta chains below come from one sample, sequenced in a study of CD8 T cells in Susac syndrome. The authors reverse transcribed 0.5 to 1 ug RNA with random hexamers. TCRdb fed the immunoSEQ multiplex PCR reads into MiXCR, producing one record per CDR3 protein. The sample consists of about 300,000 distinct CDR3 sequences, approximately 85% of them appearing once. What was sequenced was CD8+ T cells from PBMCs. The receptors here all came from a human donor with multiple sclerosis.

The genes are TRBV5-4 and TRBJ2-1; 8 nucleotides match TRBD1. J was trimmed by 5 bases and V by 4 bases; bases with no gene match: 8. The CDR3 consists of 15 residues. Germline values: CDR1 SGHNT, CDR2 YYREEE (reference sequence). This CDR3 is CASSPWQGANNEQFF. As DNA, the CDR3 is TGTGCCAGCAGCCCCTGGCAGGGGGCGAACAATGAGCAGTTCTTC.

The chain joins TRBV29-1 to TRBJ2-1; D is possibly TRBD2 (6 bases). Trimming stripped 2 bases from V and 5 bases from J, with 13 bases between. The germline V gene has CDR1 SQVTM and CDR2 ANQGSEA. This CDR3 is built from 14 residues. CDR3 DNA sequence: TGCAGCGTTGAACATAGGACTACAAACAATGAGCAGTTCTTC. It translates to CSVEHRTTNNEQFF.

In its sample, this clonotype was seen once. The chain links TRBV30 to TRBJ2-2, with a possible D match to TRBD1 (6 bases). The germline CDR1 and CDR2 sequences are GTSNPN and SVGIG (reference sequence). V was pared by 4 bases and J by 0 bases, with 9 bases between. There are 14 residues in the CDR3. The CDR3 loop reads CAWNQGTNTGELFF. CDR3 in DNA: TGTGCCTGGAACCAGGGGACGAACACCGGGGAGCTGTTTTTT.

This chain connects TRBV13 to TRBJ2-7; D is perhaps TRBD2 (9 bases). This CDR3 is built from 16 residues. V was pared by 6 bases and J by 6 bases, with 24 bases between. Germline V gives CDR1 PRHDT, CDR2 FYEKMQ (reference sequence). The CDR3 region is CASSHQGAGGPGEQYF. CDR3 DNA sequence: TGTGCCAGCAGTCACCAGGGGGCGGGAGGGCCGGGCGAGCAGTACTTC.

The V gene is TRBV18, the J gene TRBJ1-1; the D gene is possibly TRBD1 (6 bases). V was cut by 3 bases and J by 7 bases, with 9 bases left in between. This CDR3 is 12 amino acids long. The germline V gene encodes CDR1 KGHSH and CDR2 LQKENI. The CDR3 region has the DNA TGTGCCAGCTCACCGCAACAGGGTGAAGCTTTCTTT. Translation: CASSPQQGEAFF.

This clonotype was counted a single time. The chain employs TRBV27 and TRBJ2-2; perhaps TRBD2 as D (5 bases). Trimming cost V 6 bases and J 6 bases, with 11 bases left between them. Germline CDR1 is MNHEY and CDR2 is SMNVEV (reference sequence). This CDR3 contains 13 residues. The CDR3 here is CASSPLGAGELFF. As DNA, the CDR3 is TGTGCCAGCAGCCCACTCGGGGCCGGGGAGCTGTTTTTT.

The chain joins TRBV20-1 to TRBJ2-1; D remains ambiguous. This CDR3 spans 13 amino acids. The V end was cut by 4 bases, the J end by 8 bases, with 15 bases between. CDR1 is DFQATT, CDR2 SNEGSKA, per germline (reference sequence). CDR3 amino acids: CSAKGRFKYEQFF. The CDR3 coding sequence is TGCAGTGCTAAAGGACGCTTTAAGTATGAGCAGTTCTTC.

This clonotype was detected a few times. This chain links TRBV7-8 with TRBJ2-7, with 9 bases that match TRBD1. Losses at the gene ends were 5 bases for V and 4 bases for J; bases not matched to a gene: 6. Germline lookup yields CDR1 SGHVS and CDR2 FQNEAQ. This CDR3 has 14 amino acids. The CDR3 is CASSGGTGSYEQYF. The CDR3 region has the DNA TGTGCCAGCAGCGGCGGGACAGGGTCTTACGAGCAGTACTTC.

This chain uses TRBV7-9 with TRBJ1-4; D is uncertain. The V gene lost 10 bases and the J gene lost 2 bases, with 17 bases spanning the gap. The CDR3 is 15 residues long. The germline CDR1 and CDR2 sequences are SEHNR and FQNEAQ (reference sequence). The CDR3 DNA sequence: TGTGCCACCACAACGGCGGAGGCGACTAATGAAAAACTGTTTTTT. It codes for CATTTAEATNEKLFF.

A few counts support this clonotype. The chain recombines TRBV5-8 with TRBJ1-5; unclear D gene. Trimming left V 4 bases short and J 2 bases short, with 10 bases between. The germline gives CDR1 SGHTS, CDR2 YDEGEE. CDR3 length: 14 residues. The CDR3 is CASSHGVGNQPQHF. DNA of the CDR3: TGTGCCAGCAGCCATGGGGTTGGCAATCAGCCCCAGCATTTT. The variable domain in full, completed from reference TRBV5-8 and TRBJ1-5, reads EAGVTQSPTHLIKTRGQQATLRCSPISGHTSVYWYQQALGLGLQFLLWYDEGEERNRGNFPPRFSGRQFPNYSSELNVNALELEDSALYLCASSHGVGNQPQHFGDGTRLSIL.

This clonotype has just one count. Compared with germline, one end of the junction differs, possibly owing to a read error. V usage is TRBV28 and J usage is TRBJ2-7; TRBD2 is a possible D gene (5 bases). The CDR3 consists of 16 residues. The germline V gene has CDR1 MDHEN and CDR2 SYDVKM. The CDR3 reads CASSSRLSVYSYGQYF. CDR3 DNA sequence: TGTGCCAGCAGTTCCCGACTTAGCGTCTACTCCTACGGGCAGTACTTC.

This clonotype was found a few times. The chain is built from TRBV12-3 or TRBV12-4 and TRBJ2-5; no definite D call. Trimming stripped 4 bases from V and 0 bases from J, with 6 bases between. The CDR3 consists of 13 residues. As DNA, the CDR3 is TGTGCCAGCAGTTCTAACTACCAAGAGACCCAGTACTTC. Protein sequence: CASSSNYQETQYF.

A single count supports this clonotype. The V gene is TRBV13, the J gene TRBJ2-7, with D perhaps matching TRBD1 (6 bases). The CDR3 loop spans 14 amino acids. V was cut by 5 bases and J by 6 bases, with 17 bases left in between. Germline values: CDR1 PRHDT, CDR2 FYEKMQ (reference sequence). The DNA of the CDR3 is TGTGCCAGCAGCCTTGCGATAAACAGGGCCGAGCAGTACTTC. Amino acid sequence: CASSLAINRAEQYF.

This chain uses TRBV27 with TRBJ2-5; D might be TRBD1 or TRBD2, each matching 5 bases. V lost 3 bases and J 5 bases, leaving 10 bases between the germline ends. Germline assignment: CDR1 MNHEY and CDR2 SMNVEV (reference sequence). This CDR3 is 13 amino acids long. The CDR3 coding sequence is TGTGCCAGCAGTTTGCAGTGGGGGGAGACCCAGTACTTC. Translation: CASSLQWGETQYF.

The chain combines TRBV7-9 with TRBJ1-2, with a tentative D call TRBD1 (6 bases). This CDR3 has 15 residues. Trimming took 1 base from V and 3 from J, leaving 12 bases between them. The V gene's germline CDR1 is SEHNR and CDR2 FQNEAQ (reference sequence). The CDR3 loop reads CASSLGYREDYGYTF. The CDR3 DNA follows: TGTGCCAGCAGCTTAGGATACAGGGAGGACTATGGCTACACCTTC.

The V gene is TRBV23-1, the J gene TRBJ1-5, with D uncertain. TRBV23-1 counts as an open reading frame of uncertain function. Trimming stripped 2 bases from V and 6 bases from J, with 5 bases between. This CDR3 spans 12 amino acids. The CDR3 nucleotides are TGCGCCAGCAGTCAAATACTTCAGCCCCAGCATTTT. Protein sequence: CASSQILQPQHF.

The chain is built from TRBV4-1 and TRBJ1-2; a possible D gene is TRBD1 (5 bases). This CDR3 is 15 amino acids long. Germline-derived CDR1 and CDR2 are MGHRA and YSYEKL. V lost 1 base and J lost 4, with 13 bases in between. The CDR3 sequence is CASSQVGDAIYGYTF. CDR3 DNA: TGCGCCAGCAGCCAAGTAGGGGACGCGATCTATGGCTACACCTTC.

The sample holds one count of this clonotype. This chain links TRBV15 with TRBJ2-3, with TRBD2 matching over 13 bases. This CDR3 contains 16 residues. Losses at the gene ends were 5 bases for V and 2 bases for J; bases not matched to a gene: 4. Germline V CDR1 and CDR2: LNHNV, YYDKDF (reference sequence). This CDR3 reads CATSGLAGVDTDTQYF. In DNA, the CDR3 is TGTGCCACCAGCGGACTAGCGGGAGTCGACACAGATACGCAGTATTTT. Full variable domain (rest looked up from reference TRBV15 and TRBJ2-3): DAMVIQNPRYQVTQFGKPVTLSCSQTLNHNVMYWYQQKSSQAPKLLFHYYDKDFNNEADTPDNFQSRRPNTSFCFLDIRSPGLGDTAMYLCATSGLAGVDTDTQYFGPGTRLTVL.

This chain joins TRBV9 and TRBJ2-7; D unresolved. V shed 3 bases and J shed 1 base, with 8 bases lying between them. Per germline, CDR1 SGDLS and CDR2 YYNGEE. This CDR3 region has 13 residues. CDR3 bases: TGTGCCAGCAGCGGCGGCGGATCCTACGAGCAGTACTTC. Its protein product is CASSGGGSYEQYF.

J is TRBJ2-1 and V is TRBV20-1; no definite D call. This CDR3 region has 13 residues. Germline V CDR1 and CDR2: DFQATT, SNEGSKA (reference sequence). Between the trimmed V and J ends, which lost 6 bases and 9 bases, there was a span of 18 bases. CDR3 in amino acids: CSASKPPLSEQFF. Here the CDR3 DNA reads TGCAGTGCCTCAAAACCTCCCCTAAGTGAGCAGTTCTTC.

The chain is built from TRBV19 and TRBJ1-4; weak D call: TRBD1 (6 bases). Trimming removed 6 bases from V and 0 bases from J, with 11 bases in between. Germline loops: CDR1 LNHDA, CDR2 SQIVND (reference sequence). The CDR3 has 15 residues. CDR3 sequence: CASSERTATNEKLFF. DNA for the CDR3: TGTGCCAGTAGCGAAAGGACAGCAACTAATGAAAAACTGTTTTTT. The full variable domain, with the rest looked up from reference TRBV19 and TRBJ1-4, is DGGITQSPKYLFRKEGQNVTLSCEQNLNHDAMYWYRQDPGQGLRLIYYSQIVNDFQKGDIAEGYSVSREKKESFPLTVTSAQKNPTAFYLCASSERTATNEKLFFGSGTQLSVL.

This chain connects TRBV19 to TRBJ2-5; 7 bases are a match to TRBD1. The J segment lost 7 bases and the V segment lost 5 bases, leaving 16 bases of the junction unmatched. This CDR3 spans 16 amino acids. The V gene's germline CDR1 is LNHDA and CDR2 SQIVND (reference sequence). In DNA, the CDR3 is TGTGCCAGTAGTCCTCCACCGGGACAGACGATCGGGACCCAGTACTTC. It specifies CASSPPPGQTIGTQYF. Together with reference TRBV19 and TRBJ2-5, the CDR3 gives the full variable domain: DGGITQSPKYLFRKEGQNVTLSCEQNLNHDAMYWYRQDPGQGLRLIYYSQIVNDFQKGDIAEGYSVSREKKESFPLTVTSAQKNPTAFYLCASSPPPGQTIGTQYFGPGTRLLVL.

This chain joins TRBV6-5 and TRBJ1-6; D is ambiguous. This CDR3 is built from 16 residues. Trimming removed 2 bases from V and 11 bases from J, with 19 bases in between. Germline CDR1 is MNHEY and CDR2 is SVGAGI. CDR3 residues: CASSYLLRVFGAPLHF. Here the CDR3 DNA reads TGTGCCAGCAGTTACCTCCTGCGGGTCTTCGGGGCACCCCTCCACTTT.

The chain uses TRBV11-2 and TRBJ2-7, with 7 bases identical to TRBD2. Per germline, CDR1 SGHAT and CDR2 FQNNGV. Germline trimming cut 5 bases from V and 3 bases from J; bases unmatched to any gene: 10. The CDR3 extends over 15 amino acids. This chain's CDR3 is CASSPSTSPFYEQYF. CDR3 nucleotide sequence: TGTGCCAGCAGCCCGTCGACTAGCCCGTTCTACGAGCAGTACTTC.

The chain has TRBV14 and TRBJ2-3, with TRBD2 identical over 11 bases. V gave up 3 bases and J gave up 3 bases; unmatched junction bases: 8. This CDR3 has 17 amino acids. Germline V gene sequence: CDR1 SGHDN, CDR2 FVKESK. The CDR3 loop is CASSHPGLAEGTDTQYF. The CDR3 nucleotides are TGTGCCAGCAGCCACCCGGGACTAGCGGAGGGTACAGATACGCAGTATTTT.

This clonotype appeared a single time. J is TRBJ1-1 and V is TRBV4-1, with D perhaps TRBD1 (5 bases). The CDR3 length is 16 residues. CDR1 MGHRA and CDR2 YSYEKL come from the germline V gene. Trimming removed 0 bases from V and 1 base from J, with 12 bases in between. CDR3 coding DNA: TGCGCCAGCAGCCAAGAGTCGTGGACAACGAACACTGAAGCTTTCTTT. Its translation: CASSQESWTTNTEAFF.

This clonotype occurred a few times. The chain links TRBV15 to TRBJ2-7, with TRBD2 matching 8 bases. The V gene's germline CDR1 is LNHNV and CDR2 YYDKDF (reference sequence). V dropped 5 bases and J dropped 2; count of bases not matched to a gene: 5. This CDR3 has 14 amino acids. The CDR3 region is CATSPPGGPYEQYF. CDR3 DNA sequence: TGTGCCACCAGCCCACCGGGGGGGCCCTACGAGCAGTACTTC. The entire variable domain, with the rest obtained from reference TRBV15 and TRBJ2-7, is as follows: DAMVIQNPRYQVTQFGKPVTLSCSQTLNHNVMYWYQQKSSQAPKLLFHYYDKDFNNEADTPDNFQSRRPNTSFCFLDIRSPGLGDTAMYLCATSPPGGPYEQYFGPGTRLTVT.

The V call is TRBV12-3 or TRBV12-4, the J call TRBJ2-3; 8 nucleotides agree with TRBD1. The CDR3 is 15 amino acids. Unmatched junction bases numbered 6, after V lost 3 bases and J lost 4 bases. The CDR3 spells CASSFQGARSDTQYF. DNA for the CDR3: TGTGCCAGCAGTTTCCAGGGGGCGCGTTCAGATACGCAGTATTTT.

About this clonotype: The junction differs from germline at one of its ends, possibly a read error. The chain joins TRBV4-3 to TRBJ2-3, with 8 bases lining up with TRBD1. The CDR3 extends over 15 amino acids. Germline-derived CDR1 and CDR2 are LGHNA and YSLEER. Here the CDR3 reads CAGSPTGQGADTQYF. CDR3 DNA: TGCGCCGGCAGCCCAACCGGACAGGGAGCAGATACGCAGTATTTT.

The chain recombines TRBV11-2 with TRBJ2-1, with D perhaps TRBD2 (5 bases). Trimming stripped 7 bases from V and 1 base from J, with 11 bases between. CDR3 length: 14 amino acids. Germline V gene lookup returns CDR1 SGHAT and CDR2 FQNNGV. CDR3 nucleotide sequence: TGTGCCAGCACCTCTGGCGGGTCCTACAATGAGCAGTTCTTC. Residues: CASTSGGSYNEQFF.